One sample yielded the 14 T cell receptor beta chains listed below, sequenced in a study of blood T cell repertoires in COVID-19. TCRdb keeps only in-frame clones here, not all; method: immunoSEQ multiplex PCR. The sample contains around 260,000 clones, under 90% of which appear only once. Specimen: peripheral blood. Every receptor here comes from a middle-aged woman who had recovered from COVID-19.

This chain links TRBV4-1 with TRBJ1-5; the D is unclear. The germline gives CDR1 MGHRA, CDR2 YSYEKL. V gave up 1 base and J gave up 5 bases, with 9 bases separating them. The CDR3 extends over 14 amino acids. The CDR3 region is CASSQVQADQPQHF. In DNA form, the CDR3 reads TGCGCCAGCAGCCAAGTCCAGGCCGATCAGCCCCAGCATTTT.

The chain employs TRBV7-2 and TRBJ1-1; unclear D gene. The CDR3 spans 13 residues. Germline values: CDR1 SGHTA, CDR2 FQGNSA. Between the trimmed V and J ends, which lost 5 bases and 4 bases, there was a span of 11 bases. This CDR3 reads CASSRSQFTEAFF. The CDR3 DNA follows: TGTGCCAGCAGCCGTAGTCAATTCACTGAAGCTTTCTTT.

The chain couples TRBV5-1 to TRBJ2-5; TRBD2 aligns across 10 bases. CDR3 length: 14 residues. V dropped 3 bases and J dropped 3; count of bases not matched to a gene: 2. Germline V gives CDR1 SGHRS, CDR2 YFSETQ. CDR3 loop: CASSSGTSEETQYF. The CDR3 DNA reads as TGCGCCAGCAGCTCCGGGACTAGCGAAGAGACCCAGTACTTC.

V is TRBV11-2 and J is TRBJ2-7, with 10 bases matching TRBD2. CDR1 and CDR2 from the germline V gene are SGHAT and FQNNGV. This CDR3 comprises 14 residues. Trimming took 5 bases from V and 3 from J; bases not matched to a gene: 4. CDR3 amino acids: CASSPSGSHYEQYF. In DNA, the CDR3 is TGTGCCAGCAGCCCTAGCGGGAGCCACTACGAGCAGTACTTC.

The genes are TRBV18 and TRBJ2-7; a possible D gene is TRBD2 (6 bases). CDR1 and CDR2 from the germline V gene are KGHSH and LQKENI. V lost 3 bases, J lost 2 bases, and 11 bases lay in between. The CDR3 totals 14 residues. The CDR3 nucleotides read TGTGCCAGCTCACCTCCCGGGAGAGCCTACGAGCAGTACTTC. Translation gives CASSPPGRAYEQYF.

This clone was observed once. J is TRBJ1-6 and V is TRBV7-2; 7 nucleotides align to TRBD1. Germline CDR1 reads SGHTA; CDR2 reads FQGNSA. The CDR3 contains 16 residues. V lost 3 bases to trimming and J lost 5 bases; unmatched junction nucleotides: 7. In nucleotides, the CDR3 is TGTGCCAGCAGCTTCGGACAGGACGCGAATAATTCACCCCTCCACTTT. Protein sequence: CASSFGQDANNSPLHF.

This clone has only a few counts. The CDR3 bases are TGTGCCAGCACCCATAGTAGCGGGACTAGCTCCCGCGGGCAGTACTTC. The encoded protein is CASTHSSGTSSRGQYF. The rearrangement joins TRBV3-1 (or the pseudogene TRBV3-2) to TRBJ2-7; TRBD2 agrees at 9 bases. The CDR3 is 16 amino acids. Germline trimming cut 7 bases from V and 9 bases from J; bases unmatched to any gene: 19. Germline V gene data show CDR1 as LGHDT and CDR2 as YNNKEL (reference sequence).

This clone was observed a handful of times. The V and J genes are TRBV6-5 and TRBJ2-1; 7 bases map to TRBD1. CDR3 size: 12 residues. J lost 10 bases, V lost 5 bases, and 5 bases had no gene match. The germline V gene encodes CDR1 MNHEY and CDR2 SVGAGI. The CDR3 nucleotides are TGTGCCAGCAGTACGGGACAGAGAGAGCAGTTCTTC. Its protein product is CASSTGQREQFF.

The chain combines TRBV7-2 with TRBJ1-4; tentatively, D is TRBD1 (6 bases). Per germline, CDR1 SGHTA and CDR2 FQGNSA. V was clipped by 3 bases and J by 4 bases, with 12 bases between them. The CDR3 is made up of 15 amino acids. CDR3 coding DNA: TGTGCCAGCAGCTTGGGAAGGGGGATTAATGAAAAACTGTTTTTT. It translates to CASSLGRGINEKLFF.

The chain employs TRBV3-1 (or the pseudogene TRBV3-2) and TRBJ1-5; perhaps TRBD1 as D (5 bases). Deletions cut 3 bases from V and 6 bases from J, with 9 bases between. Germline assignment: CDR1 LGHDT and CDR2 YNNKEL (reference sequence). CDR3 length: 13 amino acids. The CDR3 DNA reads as TGTGCCAGCAGCCACGGGGGGATTCAGCCCCAGCATTTT. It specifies CASSHGGIQPQHF.

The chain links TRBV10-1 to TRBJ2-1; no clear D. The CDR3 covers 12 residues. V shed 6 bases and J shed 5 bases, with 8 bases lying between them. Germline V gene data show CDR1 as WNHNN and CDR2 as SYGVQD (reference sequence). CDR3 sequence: CASSDSNNEQFF. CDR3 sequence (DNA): TGCGCCAGCAGCGACTCAAACAATGAGCAGTTCTTC.

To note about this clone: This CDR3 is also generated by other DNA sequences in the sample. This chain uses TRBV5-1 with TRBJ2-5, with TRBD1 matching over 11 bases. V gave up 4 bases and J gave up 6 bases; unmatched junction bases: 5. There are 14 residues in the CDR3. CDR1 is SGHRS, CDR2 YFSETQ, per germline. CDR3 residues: CASSPGTGGQTQYF. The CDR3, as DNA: TGCGCCAGCAGCCCCGGGACAGGGGGTCAGACCCAGTACTTC.

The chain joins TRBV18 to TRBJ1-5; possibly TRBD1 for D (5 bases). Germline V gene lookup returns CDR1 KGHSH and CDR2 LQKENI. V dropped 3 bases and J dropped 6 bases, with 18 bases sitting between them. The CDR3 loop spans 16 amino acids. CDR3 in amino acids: CASSPAQGTGAQPQHF. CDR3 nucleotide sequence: TGTGCCAGCTCACCTGCGCAGGGAACCGGAGCTCAGCCCCAGCATTTT.

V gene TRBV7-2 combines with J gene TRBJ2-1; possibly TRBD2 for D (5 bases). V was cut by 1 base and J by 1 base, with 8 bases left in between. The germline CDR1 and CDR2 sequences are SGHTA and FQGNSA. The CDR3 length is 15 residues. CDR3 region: CASSLEGSSYNEQFF. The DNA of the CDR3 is TGTGCCAGCAGCTTAGAAGGGAGTTCCTACAATGAGCAGTTCTTC. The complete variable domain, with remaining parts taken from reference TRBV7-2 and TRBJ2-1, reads GAGVSQSPSNKVTEKGKDVELRCDPISGHTALYWYRQSLGQGLEFLIYFQGNSAPDKSGLPSDRFSAERTGGSVSTLTIQRTQQEDSAVYLCASSLEGSSYNEQFFGPGTRLTVL.